The 21 T cell receptor beta chains in this list originate from one sample, sequenced in a study of blood T cell repertoires in COVID-19. This table comes from immunoSEQ multiplex PCR, and its TCRdb copy is limited to in-frame clones, with some not included. The sample lists about 51,000 clones; approximately 86% were seen once. The sequencing sample was made of peripheral blood. The receptors were sampled from a man aged 55-75 years with acute or convalescent COVID-19.

The CDR3 is CANQPQGNYYEQYF. The DNA for the CDR3 is TGTGCCAATCAACCCCAGGGGAACTACTACGAGCAGTACTTC. This rearrangement joins TRBV7-2 to TRBJ2-7, with D maybe TRBD1 (6 bases). Germline CDR1 is SGHTA and CDR2 is FQGNSA. The CDR3 has 14 residues. V lost 10 bases to trimming and J lost 3 bases, with 19 bases between them.

This chain uses TRBV3-1 (or the pseudogene TRBV3-2) with TRBJ2-7, with 10 bases matching TRBD1. The CDR3 spans 16 residues. Unmatched junction bases numbered 9, after V lost 2 bases and J lost 5 bases. CDR1 and CDR2 (germline): LGHDT, YNNKEL (reference sequence). CDR3 in DNA: TGTGCCAGCAGCCAACTAGACAGGGGGCCTCCCAACGAGCAGTACTTC. Its protein product is CASSQLDRGPPNEQYF.

The genes are TRBV27 and TRBJ2-5, with D possibly matching TRBD2 (5 bases). The V gene lost 0 bases and the J gene lost 3 bases, with 17 bases spanning the gap. CDR1 and CDR2 (germline): MNHEY, SMNVEV (reference sequence). This CDR3 region has 17 residues. DNA of the CDR3: TGTGCCAGCAGTTTATCGATAAATCAAGGACTGGAAGAGACCCAGTACTTC. It yields the protein CASSLSINQGLEETQYF.

V and J are TRBV19 and TRBJ1-2, with D hard to call. CDR1 is LNHDA and CDR2 is SQIVND in the germline V gene (reference sequence). This CDR3 has 14 amino acids. With 8 bases removed from V and 8 bases from J, the gap between germline ends came to 21 bases. The CDR3 region has the DNA TGTGCCAGTCACCCCATCAGCAGCCGAGGAGGCTACACCTTC. This codes for CASHPISSRGGYTF.

The V and J genes are TRBV5-4 and TRBJ2-1; D may be TRBD2 (6 bases). The V gene lost 2 bases and the J gene lost 1 base, with 16 bases spanning the gap. Germline assignment: CDR1 SGHNT and CDR2 YYREEE (reference sequence). CDR3 length: 17 amino acids. The CDR3 region is CASSFGSGVRSYNEQFF. CDR3 in DNA: TGTGCCAGCAGCTTTGGATCGGGGGTTCGGTCCTACAATGAGCAGTTCTTC.

This sequence joins TRBV5-6 and TRBJ2-7, with 7 bases lining up with TRBD2. The trim removed 0 bases at V and 0 bases at J, leaving 9 bases unmatched. The V gene's germline CDR1 is SGHDT and CDR2 YYEEEE. CDR3 length: 17 amino acids. Here the CDR3 reads CASSLGERGRISYEQYF. For the CDR3, the DNA is TGTGCCAGCAGCTTGGGGGAGCGGGGCCGGATCTCCTACGAGCAGTACTTC.

This sequence joins TRBV2 and TRBJ2-2; D is ambiguous. Germline-derived CDR1 and CDR2 are SNHLY and FYNNEI. With 2 bases removed from V and 0 bases from J, the gap between germline ends came to 10 bases. The CDR3 runs 16 residues. The CDR3 spells CASSEFLSANTGELFF. DNA of the CDR3: TGTGCCAGCAGTGAATTTCTGTCGGCGAACACCGGGGAGCTGTTTTTT.

CDR3 DNA: TGTGCCAGCAGTTTAGATCAGGGCAGCTCCTATAATTCACCCCTCCACTTT. It yields the protein CASSLDQGSSYNSPLHF. V gene TRBV28 combines with J gene TRBJ1-6, with D maybe TRBD1 (5 bases). V lost 2 bases to trimming and J lost 0 bases, with 11 bases between them. Germline CDR1 reads MDHEN; CDR2 reads SYDVKM. The CDR3 runs 17 residues.

V and J are TRBV6-5 and TRBJ2-7, with D perhaps matching TRBD1 (5 bases). CDR1 is MNHEY and CDR2 is SVGAGI in the germline V gene. The CDR3 contains 14 residues. V dropped 0 bases and J dropped 1 base, with 7 bases sitting between them. In DNA, the CDR3 is TGTGCCAGCAGTTACTCCGCAGGGTCCTACGAGCAGTACTTC. Protein sequence: CASSYSAGSYEQYF.

CDR3 nucleotides: TGTGCCAGCAGCCTGATTGGCAGGGGGGCTGGAAACACCATATATTTT. The encoded protein is CASSLIGRGAGNTIYF. This chain uses TRBV5-7 with TRBJ1-3; TRBD1 aligns across 7 bases. TRBV5-7 qualifies as an ORF whose function is uncertain. V lost 4 bases and J lost 2; bases outside the gene matches: 9. The CDR3 covers 16 residues.

This clone was counted a few times. V usage is TRBV2 and J usage is TRBJ2-5; 10 bases align to TRBD2. Germline lookup yields CDR1 SNHLY and CDR2 FYNNEI. This CDR3 has 16 residues. The V segment lost 6 bases and the J segment 5 bases; nucleotides outside the gene matches: 12. CDR3: CASRRLAGALGETQYF. CDR3 coding DNA: TGTGCCAGCAGGAGGCTAGCGGGGGCCTTGGGGGAGACCCAGTACTTC.

This chain uses TRBV28 with TRBJ1-5, with a possible D match to TRBD1 (5 bases). Germline CDR1 MDHEN, CDR2 SYDVKM. The CDR3 is 15 residues long. Deletions cut 6 bases from V and 2 bases from J, with 14 bases between. CDR3 DNA: TGTGCCAGCAGACTGCAGGGTGGCGGCAATCAGCCCCAGCATTTT. This sequence encodes CASRLQGGGNQPQHF.

The sample holds a few counts of this clone. This chain uses TRBV2 with TRBJ2-7; D is undetermined. The CDR3 runs to 14 residues. V lost 2 bases and J 4 bases, leaving 12 bases between the germline ends. Germline V CDR1 and CDR2: SNHLY, FYNNEI. The CDR3 DNA reads TGTGCCAGCAGTGAATCTCTAGTTAAGTACGAGCAGTACTTC. It encodes CASSESLVKYEQYF. Together with reference TRBV2 and TRBJ2-7, the CDR3 gives the full variable domain: EPEVTQTPSHQVTQMGQEVILRCVPISNHLYFYWYRQILGQKVEFLVSFYNNEISEKSEIFDDQFSVERPDGSNFTLKIRSTKLEDSAMYFCASSESLVKYEQYFGPGTRLTVT.

Only a few counts were recorded for this clone. In DNA form, the CDR3 reads TGTGCCAGCAGCCAAGTCTCCAGCGTAGCCTACGAGCAGTACTTC. This gives the protein CASSQVSSVAYEQYF. This chain uses TRBV4-2 with TRBJ2-7; D remains unclear. Between the trimmed V and J ends, which lost 1 base and 2 bases, there was a span of 12 bases. The CDR3 consists of 15 residues. From germline, CDR1 is LGHNA and CDR2 YNFKEQ.

The rearrangement links TRBV29-1 to TRBJ2-5; TRBD2 aligns across 14 bases. Unmatched junction bases numbered 7, after V lost 8 bases and J lost 5 bases. In germline, CDR1 is SQVTM, CDR2 ANQGSEA. CDR3 length: 14 amino acids. CDR3 sequence reads: CSLTSGGAGETQYF. Here the CDR3 DNA reads TGCAGCCTGACTAGCGGGGGGGCCGGGGAGACCCAGTACTTC.

The chain joins TRBV5-1 to TRBJ1-1, with D unclear. Germline V gene lookup returns CDR1 SGHRS and CDR2 YFSETQ. There are 11 residues in the CDR3. Trimming shortened V by 5 bases and J by 4 bases, and 6 bases separated the two germline ends. As DNA, the CDR3 is TGCGCCAGCAGGGCCCGCACTGAAGCTTTCTTT. The encoded protein is CASRARTEAFF.

V is TRBV6-5 and J is TRBJ2-2; D is unresolved. The length of the CDR3 is 12 residues. CDR1 and CDR2 from the germline V gene are MNHEY and SVGAGI. Trimming took off 6 bases at V and 8 bases at J, with 10 bases between the two ends. CDR3 sequence (DNA): TGTGCCAGCAGCCCAGAATTGGGGGAGCTGTTTTTT. Its translation: CASSPELGELFF.

The CDR3 DNA reads as TGTGCCAGCAGCGCTGCGGGACAGGGATTCACTGAAGCTTTCTTT. Translated, it gives CASSAAGQGFTEAFF. This chain uses TRBV13 with TRBJ1-1; 9 nucleotides agree with TRBD1. The CDR3 has 15 amino acids. The V segment lost 5 bases and the J segment 4 bases; nucleotides outside the gene matches: 8. Germline assignment: CDR1 PRHDT and CDR2 FYEKMQ (reference sequence).

This sequence joins TRBV5-6 and TRBJ2-7, with 13 bases aligning to TRBD2. The CDR3 is 16 residues long. V gave up 3 bases and J gave up 5 bases; unmatched junction bases: 8. Per germline, CDR1 SGHDT and CDR2 YYEEEE. The CDR3 coding sequence is TGTGCCAGCAGCTCGACTAGCGGGGGGCTGAGGAACGAGCAGTACTTC. It is translated as CASSSTSGGLRNEQYF.

The rearrangement links TRBV3-1 (or the pseudogene TRBV3-2) to TRBJ1-3; D may be TRBD1 (5 bases). This CDR3 comprises 15 residues. Per germline, CDR1 LGHDT and CDR2 YNNKEL (reference sequence). V lost 0 bases, J lost 0 bases, and 6 bases lay in between. CDR3 residues: CASSQDGASGNTIYF. The CDR3 nucleotides are TGTGCCAGCAGCCAAGATGGGGCCTCTGGAAACACCATATATTTT.

The rearrangement joins TRBV19 to TRBJ1-5; weak D call: TRBD1 (6 bases). Trimming left V 4 bases short and J 2 bases short, with 12 bases between. The CDR3 consists of 15 residues. Per germline, CDR1 LNHDA and CDR2 SQIVND (reference sequence). The CDR3, as DNA: TGTGCCAGTAGTAGAGTAGGGGGAGGCAATCAGCCCCAGCATTTT. Translating it yields CASSRVGGGNQPQHF.